This TCR beta chain was sequenced during a study of metastatic and nonmetastatic thyroid tumors. TCRdb re-analyzed the PCR reads through MiXCR. The sample records some 28,000 clones, less than 25% being singletons. Before thyroid surgery, none of the patients had received any treatment. CDR1 and CDR2 from the germline V gene are DFQATT and SNEGSKA (reference sequence). The CDR3 contains 14 residues. V shed 6 bases and J 15 bases; nucleotides not matched to a gene: 20. The chain uses TRBV20-1 and TRBJ2-1, with 7 bases identical to TRBD2. The TCR sequence derives from a female donor with papillary thyroid cancer or a benign thyroid nodule (not recorded which). Some clones in this sample may be carry-over from other donors' samples. Sequenced: blood. The CDR3 DNA sequence: TGCAGTGCATACATAGACCCGACGAGGACTAGTCTGTTCTTC. This gives the protein CSAYIDPTRTSLFF.